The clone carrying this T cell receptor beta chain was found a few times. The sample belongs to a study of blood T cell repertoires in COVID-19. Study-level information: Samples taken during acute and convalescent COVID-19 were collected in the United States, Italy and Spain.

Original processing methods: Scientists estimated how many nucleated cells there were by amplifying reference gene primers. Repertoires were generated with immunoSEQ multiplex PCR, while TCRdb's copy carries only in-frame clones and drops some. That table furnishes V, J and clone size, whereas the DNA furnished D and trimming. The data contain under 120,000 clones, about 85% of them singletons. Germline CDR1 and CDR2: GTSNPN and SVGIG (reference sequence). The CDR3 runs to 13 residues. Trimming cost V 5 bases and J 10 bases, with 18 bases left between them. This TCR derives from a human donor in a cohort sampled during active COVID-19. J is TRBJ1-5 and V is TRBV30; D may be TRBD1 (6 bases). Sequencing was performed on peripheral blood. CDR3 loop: CAWGGDMATPQHF. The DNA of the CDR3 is TGTGCCTGGGGTGGGGACATGGCAACCCCCCAGCATTTT.